This entry features one T cell receptor beta chain sequence. Its antigen is as yet unknown. V shed 5 bases and J 9 bases; nucleotides not matched to a gene: 6. Germline CDR1 and CDR2: ENHRY and SYGVKD. This CDR3 is 14 amino acids long. The data are from a study of blood T cells in healthy people across ages. Study outcomes and limitations: Older age went with lower TCR beta diversity per million T cells, in a roughly linear way. Naive T cell percentage and TCR beta diversity correlated strongly. The study found more naive CD4+ cells and higher diversity in long-lived than aged donors.

Through a sample-barcoded 5' primer and a J-beta primer mix, a second PCR was run for 7 to 11 cycles. Each cDNA molecule received a tag from a template-switch adaptor that had 12 random nucleotides. Each CDR3 protein gets one entry after TCRdb re-called the 5' RACE reads with MiXCR. The table lists about 780,000 distinct CDR3 sequences, roughly 46% of them singletons, with 15% to 20% in the top ten. V gene TRBV10-3 combines with J gene TRBJ1-6; 8 bases map to TRBD1. Specimen: blood. The receptor comes from an elderly man in good health. The CDR3, as DNA: TGTGCCATCAGTTTAGGACAGGGAAGTTCACCCCTCCACTTT. This translates into CAISLGQGSSPLHF.